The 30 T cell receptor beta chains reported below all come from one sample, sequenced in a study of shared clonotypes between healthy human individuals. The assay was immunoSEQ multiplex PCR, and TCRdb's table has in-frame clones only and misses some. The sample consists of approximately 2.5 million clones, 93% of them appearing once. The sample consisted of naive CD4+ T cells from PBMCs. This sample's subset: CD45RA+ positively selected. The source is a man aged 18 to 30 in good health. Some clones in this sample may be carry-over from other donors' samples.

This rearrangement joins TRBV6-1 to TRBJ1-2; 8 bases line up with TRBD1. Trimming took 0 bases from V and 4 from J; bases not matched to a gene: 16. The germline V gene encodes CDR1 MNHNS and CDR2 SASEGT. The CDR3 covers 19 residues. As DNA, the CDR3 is TGTGCCAGCAGTGAAGCCCGGACAGGGAGGCAAGTTTCTTTCTATGGCTACACCTTC. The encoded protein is CASSEARTGRQVSFYGYTF.

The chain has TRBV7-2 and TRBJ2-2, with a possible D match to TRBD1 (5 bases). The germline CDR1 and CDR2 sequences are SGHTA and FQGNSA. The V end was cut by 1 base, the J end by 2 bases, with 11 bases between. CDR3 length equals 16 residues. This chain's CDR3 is CASSLGARVNTGELFF. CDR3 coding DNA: TGTGCCAGCAGCTTAGGAGCCAGGGTAAACACCGGGGAGCTGTTTTTT. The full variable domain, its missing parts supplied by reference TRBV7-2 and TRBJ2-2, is GAGVSQSPSNKVTEKGKDVELRCDPISGHTALYWYRQSLGQGLEFLIYFQGNSAPDKSGLPSDRFSAERTGGSVSTLTIQRTQQEDSAVYLCASSLGARVNTGELFFGEGSRLTVL.

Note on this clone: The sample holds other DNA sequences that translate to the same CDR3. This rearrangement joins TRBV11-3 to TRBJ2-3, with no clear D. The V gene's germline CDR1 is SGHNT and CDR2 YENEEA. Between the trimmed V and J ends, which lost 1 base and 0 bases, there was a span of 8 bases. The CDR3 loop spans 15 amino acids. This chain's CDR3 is CASSLGQLSTDTQYF. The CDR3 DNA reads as TGTGCCAGCAGCTTAGGGCAGCTCAGCACAGATACGCAGTATTTT.

CDR3 nucleotide sequence: TGTGCCAGCAGTGAAGTCTACCTCGCCAAAAACATTCAGTACTTC. Translating gives CASSEVYLAKNIQYF. The rearrangement joins TRBV2 to TRBJ2-4; no firm D call. Germline CDR1 and CDR2: SNHLY and FYNNEI. V was clipped by 1 base and J by 1 base, with 8 bases between them. CDR3 length: 15 amino acids. Full variable domain (remainder filled in from reference TRBV2 and TRBJ2-4): EPEVTQTPSHQVTQMGQEVILRCVPISNHLYFYWYRQILGQKVEFLVSFYNNEISEKSEIFDDQFSVERPDGSNFTLKIRSTKLEDSAMYFCASSEVYLAKNIQYFGAGTRLSVL.

The CDR3 spells CATRPTASMVQYF. In nucleotides, the CDR3 is TGCGCCACCCGTCCGACAGCGTCTATGGTGCAGTACTTC. The genes are TRBV10-1 and TRBJ2-7; tentative D call: TRBD1 (5 bases). With 10 bases removed from V and 9 bases from J, the gap between germline ends came to 22 bases. The length of the CDR3 is 13 residues. Per the germline V gene, CDR1 is WNHNN and CDR2 is SYGVQD (reference sequence).

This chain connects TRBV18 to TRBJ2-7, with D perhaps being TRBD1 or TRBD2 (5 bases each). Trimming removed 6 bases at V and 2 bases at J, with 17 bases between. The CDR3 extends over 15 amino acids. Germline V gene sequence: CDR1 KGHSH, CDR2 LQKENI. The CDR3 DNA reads TGTGCCAGCTCCTACACCGGGACGGAGGCCTACGAGCAGTACTTC. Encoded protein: CASSYTGTEAYEQYF.

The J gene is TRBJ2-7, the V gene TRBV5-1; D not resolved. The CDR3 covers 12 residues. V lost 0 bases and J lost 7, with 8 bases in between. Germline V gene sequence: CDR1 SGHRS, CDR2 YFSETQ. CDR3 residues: CASSLDIGEQYF. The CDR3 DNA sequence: TGCGCCAGCAGCTTGGATATTGGGGAGCAGTACTTC.

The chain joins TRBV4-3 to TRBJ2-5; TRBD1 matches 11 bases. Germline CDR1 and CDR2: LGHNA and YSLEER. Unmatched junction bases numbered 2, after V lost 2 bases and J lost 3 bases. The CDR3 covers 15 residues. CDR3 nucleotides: TGCGCCAGCAGCCAATCGGGACAGGGGGAAGAGACCCAGTACTTC. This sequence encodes CASSQSGQGEETQYF.

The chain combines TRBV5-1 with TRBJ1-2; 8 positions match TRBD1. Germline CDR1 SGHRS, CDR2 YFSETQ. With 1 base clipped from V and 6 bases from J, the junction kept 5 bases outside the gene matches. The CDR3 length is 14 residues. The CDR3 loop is CASSLQGQGDGYTF. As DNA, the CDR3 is TGCGCCAGCAGCTTGCAAGGACAGGGTGATGGCTACACCTTC.

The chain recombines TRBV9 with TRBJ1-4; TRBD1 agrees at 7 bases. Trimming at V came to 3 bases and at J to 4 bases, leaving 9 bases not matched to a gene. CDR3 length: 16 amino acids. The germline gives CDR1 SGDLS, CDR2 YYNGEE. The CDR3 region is CASSAQTGDGNEKLFF. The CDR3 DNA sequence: TGTGCCAGCAGCGCCCAAACAGGGGATGGTAATGAAAAACTGTTTTTT.

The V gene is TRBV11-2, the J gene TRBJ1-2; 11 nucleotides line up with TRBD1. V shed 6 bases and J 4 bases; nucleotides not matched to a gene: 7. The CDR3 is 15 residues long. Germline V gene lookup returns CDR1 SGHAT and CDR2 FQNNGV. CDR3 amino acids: CASSPDRGLGYGYTF. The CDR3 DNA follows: TGTGCCAGCAGTCCGGACAGGGGGCTGGGCTATGGCTACACCTTC.

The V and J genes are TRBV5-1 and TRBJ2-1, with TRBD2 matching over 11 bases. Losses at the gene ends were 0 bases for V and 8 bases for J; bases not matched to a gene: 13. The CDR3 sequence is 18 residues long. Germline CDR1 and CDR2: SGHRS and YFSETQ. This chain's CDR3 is CASSLGRGSGRAIYEQFF. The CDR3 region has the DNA TGCGCCAGCAGCTTGGGGAGAGGTAGCGGGAGGGCCATCTATGAGCAGTTCTTC.

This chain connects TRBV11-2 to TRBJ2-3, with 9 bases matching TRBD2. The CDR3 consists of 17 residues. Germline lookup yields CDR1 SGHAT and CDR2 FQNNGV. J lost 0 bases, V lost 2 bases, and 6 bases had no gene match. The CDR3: CASSLSRTSGSTDTQYF. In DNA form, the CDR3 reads TGTGCCAGCAGCTTATCACGTACTAGCGGGAGCACAGATACGCAGTATTTT.

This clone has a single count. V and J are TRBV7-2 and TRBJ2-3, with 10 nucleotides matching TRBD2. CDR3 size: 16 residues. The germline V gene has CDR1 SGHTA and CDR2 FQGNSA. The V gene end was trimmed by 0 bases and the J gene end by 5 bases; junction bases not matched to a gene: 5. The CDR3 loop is CASSLAPSGSIDTQYF. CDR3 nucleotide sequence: TGTGCCAGCAGCTTAGCGCCTAGCGGGAGTATAGATACGCAGTATTTT.

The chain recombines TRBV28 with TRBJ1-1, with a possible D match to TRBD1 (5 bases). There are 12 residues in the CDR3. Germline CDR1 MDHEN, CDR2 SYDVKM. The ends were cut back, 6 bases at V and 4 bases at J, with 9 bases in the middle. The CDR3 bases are TGTGCCAGCAGGCCTGGGGGCACTGAAGCTTTCTTT. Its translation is CASRPGGTEAFF.

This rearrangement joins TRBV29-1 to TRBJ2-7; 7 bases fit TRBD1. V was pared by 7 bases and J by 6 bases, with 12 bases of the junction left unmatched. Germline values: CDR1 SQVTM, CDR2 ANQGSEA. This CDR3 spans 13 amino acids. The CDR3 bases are TGCAGCGCCTTCCTACAGGGGTGGGGCGAGCAGTACTTC. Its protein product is CSAFLQGWGEQYF.

The CDR3 DNA follows: TGTGCCAGCAGTCCCCAAATAGCTGGCACAAACATTCAGTACTTC. It codes for CASSPQIAGTNIQYF. V gene TRBV27 combines with J gene TRBJ2-4, with unresolved D. The V end lost 5 bases, the J end lost 6 bases, and 17 bases lay between the germline ends. Germline V CDR1 and CDR2: MNHEY, SMNVEV (reference sequence). CDR3 length: 15 amino acids.

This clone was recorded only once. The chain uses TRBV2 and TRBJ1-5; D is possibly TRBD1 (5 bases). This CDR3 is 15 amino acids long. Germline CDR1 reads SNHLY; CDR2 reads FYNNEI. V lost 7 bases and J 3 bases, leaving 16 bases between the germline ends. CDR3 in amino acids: CASKQENLSNQPQHF. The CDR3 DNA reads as TGTGCCAGCAAACAGGAGAACTTATCCAATCAGCCCCAGCATTTT.

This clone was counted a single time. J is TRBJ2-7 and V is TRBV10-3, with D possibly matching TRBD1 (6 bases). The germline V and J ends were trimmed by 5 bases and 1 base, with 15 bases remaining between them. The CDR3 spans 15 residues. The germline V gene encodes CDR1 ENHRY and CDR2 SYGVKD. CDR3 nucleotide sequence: TGTGCCATCAGTCCGCAGGGGAAAAGGTCCTACGAGCAGTACTTC. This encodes CAISPQGKRSYEQYF.

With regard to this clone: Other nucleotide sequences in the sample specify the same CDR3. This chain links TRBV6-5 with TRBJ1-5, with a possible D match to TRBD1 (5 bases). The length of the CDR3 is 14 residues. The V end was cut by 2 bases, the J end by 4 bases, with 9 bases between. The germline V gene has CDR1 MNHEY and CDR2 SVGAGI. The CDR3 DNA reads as TGTGCCAGCAGTTACGGGGCGGGAAATCAGCCCCAGCATTTT. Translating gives CASSYGAGNQPQHF.

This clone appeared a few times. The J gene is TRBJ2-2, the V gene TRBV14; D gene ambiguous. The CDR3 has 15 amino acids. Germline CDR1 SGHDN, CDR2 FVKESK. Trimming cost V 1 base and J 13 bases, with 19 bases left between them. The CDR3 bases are TGTGCCAGCAGCCAAGTGGGCGGCCTAGGCGGTGGGCTGTTTTTT. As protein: CASSQVGGLGGGLFF.

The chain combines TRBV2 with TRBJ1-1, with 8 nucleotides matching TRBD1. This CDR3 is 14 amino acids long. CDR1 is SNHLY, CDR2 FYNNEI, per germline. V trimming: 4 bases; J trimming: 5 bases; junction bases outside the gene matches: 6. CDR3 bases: TGTGCCAGCAGTGCGCTACAGGGGGAGACTGAAGCTTTCTTT. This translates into CASSALQGETEAFF.

CDR3 in amino acids: CASSGSGTRWDEAFF. CDR3 coding DNA: TGTGCCAGCAGTGGCTCCGGGACAAGGTGGGATGAAGCTTTCTTT. This chain links TRBV25-1 with TRBJ1-1, with D perhaps TRBD1 (6 bases). With 4 bases removed from V and 7 bases from J, the gap between germline ends came to 19 bases. This CDR3 comprises 15 residues. Germline CDR1 and CDR2: MGHDK and SYGVNS.

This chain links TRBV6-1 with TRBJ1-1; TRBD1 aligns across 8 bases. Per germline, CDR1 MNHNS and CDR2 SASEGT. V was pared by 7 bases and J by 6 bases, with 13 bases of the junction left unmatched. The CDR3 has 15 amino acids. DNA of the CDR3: TGTGCCAGCATAGATCCAGGGGGCCGCTCGGCTGAAGCTTTCTTT. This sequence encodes CASIDPGGRSAEAFF.

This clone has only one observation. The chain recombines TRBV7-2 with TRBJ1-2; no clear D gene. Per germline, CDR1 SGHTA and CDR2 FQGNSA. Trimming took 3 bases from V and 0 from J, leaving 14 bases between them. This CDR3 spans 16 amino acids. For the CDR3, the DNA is TGTGCCAGCAGCTTTGAACAGCTGATCTCTAACTATGGCTACACCTTC. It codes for CASSFEQLISNYGYTF.

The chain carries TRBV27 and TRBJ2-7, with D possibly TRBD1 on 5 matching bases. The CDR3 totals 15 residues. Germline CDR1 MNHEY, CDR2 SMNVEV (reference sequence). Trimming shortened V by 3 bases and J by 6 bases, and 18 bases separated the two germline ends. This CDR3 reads CASSFLGHPLSEQYF. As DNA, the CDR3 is TGTGCCAGCAGTTTTTTGGGGCATCCCCTATCCGAGCAGTACTTC.

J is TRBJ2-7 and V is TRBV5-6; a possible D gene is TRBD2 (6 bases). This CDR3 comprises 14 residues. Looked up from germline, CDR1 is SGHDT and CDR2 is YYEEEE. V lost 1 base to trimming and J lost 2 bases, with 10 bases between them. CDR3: CASSLTGGPYEQYF. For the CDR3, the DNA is TGTGCCAGCAGCTTGACCGGAGGGCCCTACGAGCAGTACTTC.

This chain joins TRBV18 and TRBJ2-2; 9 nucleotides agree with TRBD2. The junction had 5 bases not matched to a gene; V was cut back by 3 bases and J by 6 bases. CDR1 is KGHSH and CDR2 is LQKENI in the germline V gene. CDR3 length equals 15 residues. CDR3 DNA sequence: TGTGCCAGCTCACCGGGACTAGCCTCGGCCGGGGAGCTGTTTTTT. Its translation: CASSPGLASAGELFF.

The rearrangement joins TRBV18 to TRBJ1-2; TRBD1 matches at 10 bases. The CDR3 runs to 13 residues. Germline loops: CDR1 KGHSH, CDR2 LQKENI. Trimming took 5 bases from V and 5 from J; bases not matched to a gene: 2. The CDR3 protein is CASSSGQGYGYTF. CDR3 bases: TGTGCCAGCTCATCGGGACAGGGGTATGGCTACACCTTC.

CDR3 amino acids: CAFTAQGSTDTQYF. CDR3 DNA sequence: TGTGCCTTTACGGCCCAGGGGAGCACAGATACGCAGTATTTT. The chain couples TRBV5-4 to TRBJ2-3; maybe TRBD1 (6 bases). The CDR3 runs to 14 residues. CDR1 and CDR2 (germline): SGHNT, YYREEE (reference sequence). The germline V and J ends were trimmed by 10 bases and 0 bases, with 15 bases remaining between them.